The 23 T cell receptor beta chains presented below share a single source sample, sequenced in a study of vaccination and CD4 T cells after COVID-19. An Oncomine TCR Beta short-read assay was used to sequence the DNA from cultured CD4+ T cells. TCRdb re-analysed the PCR reads in MiXCR, keeping a single row per CDR3 protein. The sample records 20,000 to 25,000 distinct CDR3 sequences, 43% being singletons. Treatment here: approximately nine-day PBMC culture with coronavirus spike peptide pools or control peptides (ViraFEST assay). What these receptors recognize is not known. The specimen sequenced was CD4+ T cells from blood, cultured in vitro. These receptor sequences come from a human donor who had recovered from COVID-19.

The genes are TRBV3-1 and TRBJ1-1; 9 bases fit TRBD1. This CDR3 has 16 amino acids. With V trimmed by 0 bases and J by 6 bases, 8 bases remained unmatched. CDR1 LGHDT and CDR2 YNNKEL come from the germline V gene (reference sequence). Written as DNA, the CDR3 is TGTGCCAGCAGCCAAGATCAAGGGACAGGGTTGGCTGAAGCTTTCTTT. Protein: CASSQDQGTGLAEAFF.

This chain connects TRBV20-1 to TRBJ2-7; 8 nucleotides match TRBD2. The junction had 5 bases not matched to a gene; V was cut back by 0 bases and J by 1 base. The CDR3 is 15 amino acids. Looked up from germline, CDR1 is DFQATT and CDR2 is SNEGSKA (reference sequence). CDR3 protein: CSARDGRAPSYEQYF. The CDR3 DNA reads as TGCAGTGCTAGAGACGGGAGGGCCCCTTCCTACGAGCAGTACTTC.

This chain uses TRBV27 with TRBJ2-1; tentatively, D is TRBD1 (5 bases). Per germline, CDR1 MNHEY and CDR2 SMNVEV (reference sequence). Trimming removed 7 bases from V and 0 bases from J, with 10 bases in between. This CDR3 is built from 14 residues. This CDR3 reads CASTAQGSYNEQFF. CDR3 nucleotide sequence: TGTGCCAGCACAGCCCAGGGCTCCTACAATGAGCAGTTCTTC.

The chain combines TRBV5-1 with TRBJ2-1, with 8 bases aligning to TRBD1. Losses at the gene ends were 2 bases for V and 5 bases for J; bases not matched to a gene: 6. CDR1 and CDR2 (germline): SGHRS, YFSETQ. The length of the CDR3 is 15 residues. The CDR3 region is CASSFEQGANNEQFF. The CDR3 DNA sequence: TGCGCCAGCAGCTTCGAGCAGGGGGCTAACAATGAGCAGTTCTTC.

This clonotype turned up a few times. This chain connects TRBV10-2 to TRBJ2-5; 8 nucleotides line up with TRBD2. CDR1 is WSHSY and CDR2 is SAAADI in the germline V gene. This CDR3 has 14 amino acids. After removal of 5 bases from V and 2 bases from J, the junction contained 4 bases not matched to a gene. CDR3 protein: CASSKSGGQETQYF. CDR3 in DNA: TGCGCCAGCAGTAAATCGGGAGGGCAAGAGACCCAGTACTTC.

The V call is TRBV28, the J call TRBJ2-5; unclear D gene. Trimming shortened V by 6 bases and J by 6 bases, and 20 bases separated the two germline ends. There are 15 residues in the CDR3. Germline V lookup: CDR1 MDHEN, CDR2 SYDVKM. The CDR3 sequence: CASSPSGLVTKTQYF. CDR3 bases: TGTGCCAGCAGCCCCTCGGGCCTCGTTACGAAGACCCAGTACTTC.

The CDR3 loop reads CASGTTGGGYGYTF. As DNA, the CDR3 is TGTGCCAGCGGGACGACAGGGGGCGGGTATGGCTACACCTTC. The rearrangement uses TRBV28 and TRBJ1-2, with 10 bases fitting TRBD1. CDR1 and CDR2 from the germline V gene are MDHEN and SYDVKM. This CDR3 contains 14 residues. The J segment lost 5 bases and the V segment lost 8 bases, leaving 8 bases of the junction unmatched.

The V and J genes are TRBV7-8 and TRBJ1-2, with 8 bases aligning to TRBD1. The germline V gene encodes CDR1 SGHVS and CDR2 FQNEAQ. After removal of 2 bases from V and 2 bases from J, the junction contained 7 bases not matched to a gene. The CDR3 extends over 16 amino acids. CDR3 residues: CASSLWARTGNYGYTF. In DNA, the CDR3 is TGTGCCAGCAGCTTATGGGCCCGGACAGGGAACTATGGCTACACCTTC.

The genes are TRBV2 and TRBJ2-7, with 10 bases fitting TRBD2. Germline V gene sequence: CDR1 SNHLY, CDR2 FYNNEI. The J segment lost 2 bases and the V segment lost 6 bases, leaving 4 bases of the junction unmatched. The CDR3 totals 14 residues. CDR3 sequence (DNA): TGTGCCAGCAGCCAAGCGGGGGGGCCCTACGAGCAGTACTTC. Its protein product is CASSQAGGPYEQYF.

This clonotype was counted between two and nine times. This sequence joins TRBV6-2 or TRBV6-3 and TRBJ1-6, with 9 positions matching TRBD1. In germline, CDR1 is MNHEY, CDR2 SVGEGT. The CDR3 has 15 residues. Trimming at V came to 2 bases and at J to 9 bases, leaving 5 bases not matched to a gene. This CDR3 reads CASSYPGTGTSPLHF. For the CDR3, the DNA is TGTGCCAGCAGTTACCCCGGGACAGGGACTTCACCCCTCCACTTT.

The gene calls are TRBV6-4 and TRBJ1-2; a possible D gene is TRBD1 (6 bases). CDR3 size: 14 residues. V lost 6 bases, J lost 5 bases, and 16 bases lay in between. Per germline, CDR1 MRHNA and CDR2 SNTAGT. Here the CDR3 DNA reads TGTGCCAGCAGCGGCAGGGGTAGTTGGTATGGCTACACCTTC. Its protein is CASSGRGSWYGYTF.

This clonotype was observed a few times. The chain uses TRBV11-3 and TRBJ1-1; no reliable D call. With 0 bases removed from V and 5 bases from J, the gap between germline ends came to 7 bases. Germline V gives CDR1 SGHNT, CDR2 YENEEA. This CDR3 is built from 13 residues. CDR3 DNA sequence: TGTGCCAGCAGCTTAGAATCACTAACTGAAGCTTTCTTT. Translation gives CASSLESLTEAFF. The full variable domain, rest sourced from reference TRBV11-3 and TRBJ1-1, is EAGVVQSPRYKIIEKKQPVAFWCNPISGHNTLYWYLQNLGQGPELLIRYENEEAVDDSQLPKDRFSAERLKGVDSTLKIQPAELGDSAVYLCASSLESLTEAFFGQGTRLTVV.

The chain recombines TRBV6-5 with TRBJ1-6, with a possible D match to TRBD1 (6 bases). Germline V gene sequence: CDR1 MNHEY, CDR2 SVGAGI. The V and J ends lost 4 bases and 7 bases respectively, with 14 bases between them. The CDR3 contains 15 residues. CDR3 region: CASSLDRTANSPLHF. CDR3 nucleotide sequence: TGTGCCAGCAGTTTAGATCGGACAGCGAATTCACCCCTCCACTTT.

The rearrangement uses TRBV12-3 or TRBV12-4 and TRBJ1-2; weak D call: TRBD1 (5 bases). V was clipped by 3 bases and J by 4 bases, with 9 bases between them. The CDR3 is made up of 13 amino acids. In DNA, the CDR3 is TGTGCCAGCAGTTTCGGGACTGCCTATGGCTACACCTTC. Amino acid sequence: CASSFGTAYGYTF.

The chain uses TRBV19 and TRBJ1-1; D remains unclear. V was trimmed by 3 bases and J by 3 bases, leaving 8 bases between them. Germline CDR1 LNHDA, CDR2 SQIVND (reference sequence). The CDR3 length is 13 residues. CDR3 sequence (DNA): TGTGCCAGTAGTATCCGGCGGGACACTGAAGCTTTCTTT. Residues: CASSIRRDTEAFF.

Turning to this clonotype: One junction end does not reproduce the germline sequence, and a read error may be involved. V gene TRBV28 combines with J gene TRBJ2-7; D is uncertain. The CDR3 consists of 14 residues. Germline lookup yields CDR1 MDHEN and CDR2 SYDVKM. The CDR3 nucleotides read TGTGCCAGCAGTCCGCCGCATTATACCTACAAGCAGTACTTC. Translating gives CASSPPHYTYKQYF.

The gene calls are TRBV7-9 and TRBJ2-6; D remains ambiguous. The V gene's germline CDR1 is SEHNR and CDR2 FQNEAQ (reference sequence). V was shortened by 6 bases and J by 1 base, with 25 bases between the two germline ends. This CDR3 comprises 20 residues. The CDR3 loop reads CASRQIEVGHRTSGANVLTF. CDR3 sequence (DNA): TGTGCCAGCAGGCAAATAGAGGTCGGTCACCGTACTTCTGGGGCCAACGTCCTGACTTTC.

This clonotype was counted only a few times. The chain combines TRBV7-9 with TRBJ1-1, with D unresolved. V lost 1 base to trimming and J lost 0 bases, with 6 bases between them. CDR3 size: 14 residues. The germline V gene has CDR1 SEHNR and CDR2 FQNEAQ (reference sequence). In nucleotides, the CDR3 is TGTGCCAGCAGCTTAGGGGATGTGAACACTGAAGCTTTCTTT. Residues: CASSLGDVNTEAFF. Drawing the rest from reference TRBV7-9 and TRBJ1-1, the complete variable domain is DTGVSQNPRHKITKRGQNVTFRCDPISEHNRLYWYRQTLGQGPEFLTYFQNEAQLEKSRLLSDRFSAERPKGSFSTLEIQRTEQGDSAMYLCASSLGDVNTEAFFGQGTRLTVV.

The gene calls are TRBV29-1 and TRBJ2-5, with 7 bases lining up with TRBD2. Germline lookup yields CDR1 SQVTM and CDR2 ANQGSEA. The J segment lost 5 bases and the V segment lost 3 bases, leaving 15 bases of the junction unmatched. The CDR3 extends over 16 amino acids. As DNA, the CDR3 is TGCAGCGTTGATTATCCGGCGGGGGTTCTTAGGGAGACCCAGTACTTC. It encodes CSVDYPAGVLRETQYF.

The chain recombines TRBV19 with TRBJ1-1; 7 nucleotides align to TRBD1. The CDR3 runs to 14 residues. V trimming: 4 bases; J trimming: 1 base; junction bases outside the gene matches: 3. Germline values: CDR1 LNHDA, CDR2 SQIVND (reference sequence). CDR3 protein: CASSRAGGNTEAFF. The CDR3, as DNA: TGTGCCAGTAGTAGGGCAGGGGGGAACACTGAAGCTTTCTTT.

The chain has TRBV18 and TRBJ1-1; D not certain. Germline V gene data show CDR1 as KGHSH and CDR2 as LQKENI. With 2 bases removed from V and 5 bases from J, the gap between germline ends came to 6 bases. This CDR3 has 12 residues. The DNA for the CDR3 is TGTGCCAGCTCACCAATAGTGACTGAAGCTTTCTTT. Protein: CASSPIVTEAFF.

This clonotype was seen a handful of times. The chain has TRBV5-1 and TRBJ2-7; perhaps TRBD1 as D (7 bases). V shed 4 bases and J shed 7 bases, with 15 bases lying between them. CDR3 length: 13 residues. Germline-derived CDR1 and CDR2 are SGHRS and YFSETQ. As DNA, the CDR3 is TGCGCCAGCAGCCTACCCAGGGGGAGGGAGCAGTACTTC. The encoded protein is CASSLPRGREQYF.

V gene TRBV20-1 combines with J gene TRBJ2-7; D possibly corresponds to TRBD1 (5 bases). Per germline, CDR1 DFQATT and CDR2 SNEGSKA (reference sequence). The CDR3 runs to 13 residues. Trimming cost V 1 base and J 9 bases, with 16 bases left between them. The CDR3 bases are TGCAGTGCTAGAGGTGACAGTCAGTGGGGGCAGTACTTC. This encodes CSARGDSQWGQYF.